Presented here are 24 T cell receptor beta chains from one specimen sequenced in a study of blood T cell repertoires in COVID-19. Some clones are missing from TCRdb's copy, which holds only in-frame ones; the method was immunoSEQ multiplex PCR. The sample shows approximately 22,000 clones, more than 90% of them seen only once. The sample taken for sequencing was peripheral blood. Source of these receptors: a woman in her sixties or seventies with active COVID-19.

V and J are TRBV10-3 and TRBJ1-1, with D perhaps TRBD1 (6 bases). Germline V gene data show CDR1 as ENHRY and CDR2 as SYGVKD. V was clipped by 4 bases and J by 0 bases, with 15 bases between them. The length of the CDR3 is 16 residues. The CDR3: CAISVTGTNMNTEAFF. The CDR3, as DNA: TGTGCCATCAGTGTAACAGGGACAAACATGAACACTGAAGCTTTCTTT.

The chain has TRBV25-1 and TRBJ1-5, with D unclear. Trimming took 0 bases from V and 4 from J, leaving 10 bases between them. CDR1 and CDR2 (germline): MGHDK, SYGVNS. CDR3 length: 15 residues. CDR3 residues: CASSEYILRNQPQHF. CDR3 in DNA: TGTGCCAGCAGTGAATATATTCTACGTAATCAGCCCCAGCATTTT.

This chain uses TRBV6-1 with TRBJ1-5, with D uncertain. The CDR3 contains 13 residues. Germline CDR1 MNHNS, CDR2 SASEGT. V was clipped by 1 base and J by 6 bases, with 7 bases between them. The CDR3 nucleotides read TGTGCCAGCAGTGAAGGGGAGGGTCAGCCCCAGCATTTT. It encodes CASSEGEGQPQHF.

The CDR3 reads CASSSDRGREQYF. CDR3 coding DNA: TGTGCCAGCTCATCAGACAGGGGGCGAGAGCAGTACTTC. The chain recombines TRBV18 with TRBJ2-7; 10 bases agree with TRBD1. The V segment lost 5 bases and the J segment 7 bases; nucleotides outside the gene matches: 5. Germline V CDR1 and CDR2: KGHSH, LQKENI. The CDR3 runs to 13 residues. The full variable domain, completed using reference TRBV18 and TRBJ2-7, is NAGVMQNPRHLVRRRGQEARLRCSPMKGHSHVYWYRQLPEEGLKFMVYLQKENIIDESGMPKERFSAEFPKEGPSILRIQQVVRGDSAAYFCASSSDRGREQYFGPGTRLTVT.

V gene TRBV6-1 combines with J gene TRBJ2-4, with D possibly being TRBD1 (6 bases). V was shortened by 1 base and J by 0 bases, with 7 bases between the two germline ends. CDR1 is MNHNS, CDR2 SASEGT, per germline. The CDR3 length is 15 residues. The CDR3 nucleotides read TGTGCCAGCAGTGAAGGGGGGCTAGCCAAAAACATTCAGTACTTC. The encoded protein is CASSEGGLAKNIQYF.

The V gene is TRBV5-1, the J gene TRBJ1-4; the D is unclear. V lost 4 bases, J lost 8 bases, and 15 bases lay in between. There are 14 residues in the CDR3. CDR1 is SGHRS and CDR2 is YFSETQ in the germline V gene. In nucleotides, the CDR3 is TGCGCCAGCAGCCTTATGGGCGCCGAGGAAAAACTGTTTTTT. This translates into CASSLMGAEEKLFF.

The V and J genes are TRBV5-8 and TRBJ1-2, with unresolved D. The CDR3 has 14 residues. Germline CDR1 and CDR2: SGHTS and YDEGEE. V was cut by 7 bases and J by 3 bases, with 16 bases left in between. CDR3 nucleotide sequence: TGTGCCAGCCTCCGTTTGAACGGGGACTATGGCTACACCTTC. Its protein product is CASLRLNGDYGYTF.

This clone was counted once. The chain employs TRBV21-1 and TRBJ2-3; TRBD2 is the table's D call, not checked against the DNA. TRBV21-1 is noted as a pseudogene. This CDR3 is built from 17 residues. This chain's CDR3 is CASSKQGLAPSTDTQYF. In DNA form, the CDR3 reads TGTGCCAGCAGCAAACAGGGACTAGCACCTAGCACAGATACGCAGTATTTT.

The V and J genes are TRBV12-3 or TRBV12-4 and TRBJ2-1, with D unresolved. With 5 bases removed from V and 8 bases from J, the gap between germline ends came to 13 bases. The CDR3 spans 13 residues. Written as DNA, the CDR3 is TGTGCCAGCAGTCCCTACGTCCGGGATGAGCAGTTCTTC. Translation: CASSPYVRDEQFF.

The chain joins TRBV7-9 to TRBJ2-3; possibly TRBD2 for D (5 bases). V was pared by 2 bases and J by 1 base, with 7 bases between. This CDR3 has 14 amino acids. CDR1 is SEHNR, CDR2 FQNEAQ, per germline (reference sequence). The chain's CDR3 is CASSLLAGTDTQYF. DNA for the CDR3: TGTGCCAGCAGCTTACTAGCCGGCACAGATACGCAGTATTTT.

The chain is built from TRBV28 and TRBJ2-1, with D possibly matching TRBD2 (6 bases). V dropped 7 bases and J dropped 2 bases, with 24 bases sitting between them. The CDR3 runs 18 residues. Per the germline V gene, CDR1 is MDHEN and CDR2 is SYDVKM. The CDR3 region is CASKQTGTSGSPYNEQFF. As DNA, the CDR3 is TGTGCCAGCAAACAAACCGGGACTTCGGGAAGCCCCTACAATGAGCAGTTCTTC.

This rearrangement joins TRBV6-5 to TRBJ2-2; 10 bases are a match to TRBD2. The germline V gene encodes CDR1 MNHEY and CDR2 SVGAGI. This CDR3 comprises 15 residues. V lost 6 bases and J lost 5; bases outside the gene matches: 6. The CDR3 loop reads CASSLGLAETGELFF. The CDR3, as DNA: TGTGCCAGCAGCCTCGGACTAGCGGAGACCGGGGAGCTGTTTTTT.

V and J are TRBV27 and TRBJ2-7, with 13 bases matching TRBD2. The CDR3 length is 15 residues. Germline loops: CDR1 MNHEY, CDR2 SMNVEV (reference sequence). V lost 2 bases, J lost 4 bases, and 2 bases stayed unmatched. CDR3 in amino acids: CASSLRTSGSYEQYF. DNA of the CDR3: TGTGCCAGCAGTTTACGGACTAGCGGGAGTTACGAGCAGTACTTC.

This clone was seen only once. Other DNA sequences in the same sample also yield this CDR3. V is TRBV7-8 and J is TRBJ1-3; D uncertain. Germline V CDR1 and CDR2: SGHVS, FQNEAQ. The V end was cut by 0 bases, the J end by 1 base, with 16 bases between. This CDR3 region has 18 residues. This CDR3 reads CASSLATRTGISGNTIYF. In nucleotides, the CDR3 is TGTGCCAGCAGCTTAGCAACCCGGACGGGGATTTCTGGAAACACCATATATTTT. The full variable domain, its missing parts supplied by reference TRBV7-8 and TRBJ1-3, is GAGVSQSPRYKVAKRGQDVALRCDPISGHVSLFWYQQALGQGPEFLTYFQNEAQLDKSGLPSDRFFAERPEGSVSTLKIQRTQQEDSAVYLCASSLATRTGISGNTIYFGEGSWLTVV.

The genes are TRBV3-1 (or the pseudogene TRBV3-2) and TRBJ2-3, with 14 positions matching TRBD2. The germline gives CDR1 LGHDT, CDR2 YNNKEL (reference sequence). Losses at the gene ends were 4 bases for V and 5 bases for J; bases not matched to a gene: 2. The CDR3 has 15 residues. The CDR3 loop reads CASSLGTSGRDTQYF. Written as DNA, the CDR3 is TGTGCCAGCAGCCTCGGGACTAGCGGGAGAGATACGCAGTATTTT.

As regards this clone: This specimen includes other DNA sequences encoding the same CDR3. The chain joins TRBV28 to TRBJ1-2; 7 bases are a match to TRBD1. The CDR3 totals 14 residues. Germline V CDR1 and CDR2: MDHEN, SYDVKM. V trimming: 3 bases; J trimming: 5 bases; junction bases outside the gene matches: 6. CDR3 protein: CASSFGAGGYGYTF. The CDR3, as DNA: TGTGCCAGCAGTTTTGGGGCAGGGGGATATGGCTACACCTTC.

The chain joins TRBV2 to TRBJ2-6; D might be TRBD2 (5 bases). The germline CDR1 and CDR2 sequences are SNHLY and FYNNEI. Trimming took off 9 bases at V and 1 base at J, with 7 bases between the two ends. The CDR3 runs to 13 residues. CDR3 coding DNA: TGTGCCAGGACGGGGTCTGGGGCCAACGTCCTGACTTTC. Encoded protein: CARTGSGANVLTF.

The CDR3 here is CASSLAPGPTEAFF. In DNA form, the CDR3 reads TGCGCCAGCAGCTTGGCTCCAGGGCCCACTGAAGCTTTCTTT. V usage is TRBV5-1 and J usage is TRBJ1-1, with D perhaps TRBD1 (5 bases). From germline, CDR1 is SGHRS and CDR2 YFSETQ. Trimming pared 0 bases from V and 4 bases from J, leaving 10 bases between. The length of the CDR3 is 14 residues.

V and J are TRBV19 and TRBJ1-1, with 8 bases matching TRBD1. Trimming removed 7 bases from V and 5 bases from J; junction bases left unmatched: 6. Germline values: CDR1 LNHDA, CDR2 SQIVND (reference sequence). This CDR3 comprises 13 residues. The CDR3 spells CASTRDRLTEAFF. DNA of the CDR3: TGTGCCAGTACCCGGGACAGGCTAACTGAAGCTTTCTTT.

CDR3 sequence: CASSQLLTGGNEKLFF. CDR3 nucleotides: TGTGCCAGCAGCCAGCTACTTACAGGGGGTAATGAAAAACTGTTTTTT. The chain employs TRBV4-2 and TRBJ1-4; 8 bases are a match to TRBD1. The germline CDR1 and CDR2 sequences are LGHNA and YNFKEQ. V was pared by 3 bases and J by 4 bases, with 7 bases of the junction left unmatched. There are 16 residues in the CDR3.

The count of this clone is one. The V call is TRBV9, the J call TRBJ2-7; weak D call: TRBD2 (6 bases). This CDR3 spans 13 amino acids. Between the trimmed V and J ends, which lost 0 bases and 6 bases, there was a span of 10 bases. From germline, CDR1 is SGDLS and CDR2 YYNGEE. CDR3 in DNA: TGTGCCAGCAGCGTAGCGGAGGGATCCGAGCAGTACTTC. Its protein product is CASSVAEGSEQYF.

The chain couples TRBV28 to TRBJ2-5; tentative D call: TRBD2 (7 bases). CDR1 and CDR2 (germline): MDHEN, SYDVKM. V lost 6 bases and J 1 base, leaving 15 bases between the germline ends. This CDR3 is built from 15 residues. The CDR3 here is CASSQVGGPQETQYF. DNA of the CDR3: TGTGCCAGCAGCCAAGTGGGGGGGCCCCAAGAGACCCAGTACTTC.

V is TRBV7-8 and J is TRBJ1-2; 8 positions agree with TRBD1. The CDR3 spans 14 residues. Germline lookup yields CDR1 SGHVS and CDR2 FQNEAQ. Unmatched junction bases numbered 4, after V lost 4 bases and J lost 3 bases. The CDR3 sequence is CASSYQTGDYGYTF. The DNA of the CDR3 is TGTGCCAGCAGCTACCAGACAGGGGACTATGGCTACACCTTC.

In this sample, this clone turned up once. The gene calls are TRBV7-9 and TRBJ1-1; TRBD1 aligns across 8 bases. J gave up 0 bases and V 5 bases, and 8 bases lay outside the gene matches. CDR1 SEHNR and CDR2 FQNEAQ come from the germline V gene (reference sequence). The CDR3 length is 16 residues. This CDR3 is CASSTPGTGLNTEAFF. The CDR3 coding sequence is TGTGCCAGCAGCACTCCCGGGACAGGTTTGAACACTGAAGCTTTCTTT.